A selection of T cell receptor beta chains follows, all from one sample in a study of T cell repertoires in aging, cancer and after chemotherapy. Via MiXCR, TCRdb re-called the multiplex PCR reads, giving one row per CDR3 protein. The sample records about 1,000 distinct CDR3 sequences, about 27% being singletons. Sample: blood. All receptors derive from a human donor with a solid tumor. The CDR3 runs from the conserved cysteine through the conserved F or W. The D gene is left open where the match is weak. A row's size may be missing; if present it is once, few, many or a size class.

J | V | D | length | size | CDR3 | DNA
TRBJ2-7 | TRBV7-2 | . | 14 | few | CASSLFTGAYEQYF | TGTGCCAGCAGCTTATTCACGGGAGCCTACGAGCAGTACTTC
TRBJ1-5 | TRBV20-1 | TRBD1 | 14 | . | CSATRDREMQPQHF | TGCAGTGCTACTCGGGACAGGGAAATGCAGCCCCAGCATTTT
TRBJ2-3 | TRBV18 | TRBD2 | 17 | few | CASSPRYSGGVTDTQYF | TGTGCCAGCTCACCACGTTACTCGGGAGGGGTCACAGATACGCAGTATTTT
TRBJ1-2 | TRBV7-9 | TRBD1 | 17 | . | CASSSGQGARPGYGCTF | TGTGCCAGCAGCTCCGGACAGGGGGCGCGCCCGGGATATGGCTGCACCTTC
TRBJ2-3 | TRBV7-4 | . | 15 | . | CASSWALGSTDTQYF | TGTGCCAGCAGTTGGGCTCTAGGGTCCACAGATACGCAGTATTTT
TRBJ1-5 | TRBV6-1 | . | 13 | large | CASSDGENQPQHF | TGTGCCAGCAGTGATGGGGAGAATCAGCCCCAGCATTTT
TRBJ2-7 | TRBV7-2 | . | 15 | once | CASSLRIQENYEQYF | TGTGCCAGCAGCTTACGTATTCAAGAAAACTACGAGCAGTACTTC
TRBJ2-6 | TRBV7-6 | . | 18 | large | CASSLVSQGSAGANVLTF | TGTGCCAGCAGCTTAGTGTCCCAGGGTTCCGCTGGGGCCAACGTCCTGACTTTC
TRBJ2-7 | TRBV29-1 | TRBD1 | 13 | hyperexpanded | CSVATGSSYEQYF | TGCAGCGTAGCGACAGGGTCGAGCTACGAGCAGTACTTC
TRBJ1-1 | TRBV12-3/TRBV12-4 | . | 14 | . | CASSFISVKFEAFF | TGTGCCAGCAGTTTCATCTCAGTCAAATTTGAAGCTTTCTTT
TRBJ1-6 | TRBV18 | . | 18 | medium-sized | CASSPQSGDRTYNSPLHF | TGTGCCAGCTCACCACAGAGCGGAGACCGTACCTATAATTCACCCCTCCACTTT
TRBJ2-7 | TRBV19 | . | 14 | large | CASSIAGVSNEQYF | TGTGCCAGTAGTATTGCAGGGGTGAGCAACGAGCAGTACTTC
TRBJ1-5 | TRBV20-1 | TRBD1 | 14 | medium-sized | CSARSGQTNQPQHF | TGCAGTGCTAGGTCGGGACAGACGAATCAGCCCCAGCATTTT
TRBJ1-1 | TRBV6-2/TRBV6-3 | TRBD1 | 16 | medium-sized | CASSPRQGNRWTEAFF | TGTGCCAGCAGCCCTCGACAGGGTAATCGGTGGACTGAAGCTTTCTTT
TRBJ2-5 | TRBV29-1 | . | 12 | . | CSVLGKQETQYF | TGCAGCGTTTTGGGAAAGCAAGAGACCCAGTACTTC
TRBJ2-1 | TRBV6-4 | TRBD1 | 14 | large | CASSDGTGGNEQFF | TGTGCCAGCAGTGACGGGACAGGGGGCAATGAGCAGTTCTTC
TRBJ2-7 | TRBV27 | . | 13 | large | CASSLGRDYEQYF | TGTGCCAGCAGTCTCGGACGGGACTACGAGCAGTACTTC
TRBJ1-1 | TRBV13 | . | 17 | . | CASSYFLGAWFQTEAFF | TGTGCCAGCAGCTACTTCCTTGGGGCGTGGTTTCAAACTGAAGCTTTCTTT
TRBJ2-3 | TRBV19 | . | 11 | large | CASRVGDTQYF | TGTGCCAGTAGGGTAGGCGATACGCAGTATTTT
TRBJ2-3 | TRBV12-3/TRBV12-4 | TRBD2 | 13 | large | CASSGTSRDTQYF | TGTGCCAGCAGTGGGACTAGCAGGGATACGCAGTATTTT
TRBJ1-5 | TRBV27 | . | 15 | . | CASSTRETGNQPQHF | TGTGCCAGCAGTACGCGTGAAACAGGGAACCAGCCCCAGCATTTT
TRBJ2-3 | TRBV7-2 | TRBD2 | 19 | . | CASSTRTAGLAGSTDTQYF | TGTGCCAGCAGCACCCGGACGGCGGGACTAGCGGGTAGCACAGATACGCAGTATTTT
TRBJ2-7 | TRBV5-6 | . | 15 | large | CASSLGASRYYEQYF | TGTGCCAGCAGCTTGGGCGCTAGCAGATACTACGAGCAGTACTTC
TRBJ2-3 | TRBV5-1 | . | 14 | few | CASSGGTPRDTQYF | TGCGCCAGCAGCGGCGGGACACCGAGGGATACGCAGTATTTT
TRBJ2-7 | TRBV20-1 | TRBD1 | 15 | . | CSARAVGTDLYEQYF | TGCAGTGCTAGAGCGGTCGGGACAGACCTCTACGAGCAGTACTTC
TRBJ1-4 | TRBV29-1 | . | 15 | once | CSVEEVTDPNEKLFF | TGCAGCGTTGAAGAAGTGACAGACCCGAATGAAAAACTGTTTTTT
TRBJ1-1 | TRBV5-6 | . | 16 | medium-sized | CASSPQTGLPAAPAFF | TGTGCCAGCAGCCCCCAAACGGGGTTGCCGGCGGCACCAGCTTTCTTT
TRBJ1-2 | TRBV25-1 | . | 15 | . | CASSEYSTHQNGYTF | TGTGCCAGCAGTGAATACTCCACTCATCAGAATGGCTACACCTTC